The 14 T cell receptor beta chains below were found in one sample sequenced in a study of neurological immune-mediated disorders. TCRdb reprocessed the 5' RACE reads with MiXCR, giving one entry per CDR3 protein. The table lists tens of thousands of distinct CDR3 sequences, 3% to 4.5% of them singletons. Input material: PBMCs. The receptor set was obtained from a man in his sixties with multiple sclerosis.

This clonotype has a count of ten or more. This sequence joins TRBV4-2 and TRBJ1-4; TRBD1 agrees at 7 bases. Per the germline V gene, CDR1 is LGHNA and CDR2 is YNFKEQ. The CDR3 consists of 15 residues. The junction had 10 bases not matched to a gene; V was cut back by 4 bases and J by 8 bases. The CDR3 is CASSPWDSTREKLFF. The CDR3, as DNA: TGTGCCAGCAGCCCCTGGGACAGCACGCGGGAAAAACTGTTTTTT.

In its sample, this clonotype was seen many times. This sequence joins TRBV2 and TRBJ1-1, with a possible D match to TRBD1 (5 bases). CDR1 and CDR2 (germline): SNHLY, FYNNEI. V was cut by 11 bases and J by 0 bases, with 13 bases left in between. The CDR3 totals 13 residues. For the CDR3, the DNA is TGTGCCCGAGCCGGGGCCGTGAACACTGAAGCTTTCTTT. This encodes CARAGAVNTEAFF.

In this sample, this clonotype turned up many times. The chain combines TRBV4-1 with TRBJ1-2; D is uncertain. The germline V and J ends were trimmed by 0 bases and 7 bases, with 9 bases remaining between them. From germline, CDR1 is MGHRA and CDR2 YSYEKL. This CDR3 has 13 amino acids. The CDR3 coding sequence is TGCGCCAGCAGCCAAGAAACATGGGGTGGCTACACCTTC. This codes for CASSQETWGGYTF.

This clonotype has a handful of counts. V usage is TRBV15 and J usage is TRBJ2-1; no definite D call. V lost 0 bases and J lost 9, with 12 bases in between. The germline gives CDR1 LNHNV, CDR2 YYDKDF (reference sequence). This CDR3 has 14 residues. As DNA, the CDR3 is TGTGCCACCAGCAGAGATCTCGAGGAAGGTGAGCAGTTCTTC. It encodes CATSRDLEEGEQFF.

This clonotype showed up many times. The chain recombines TRBV10-3 with TRBJ1-1; TRBD1 might be the D (5 bases). The germline gives CDR1 ENHRY, CDR2 SYGVKD. The CDR3 consists of 13 residues. Trimming took off 4 bases at V and 1 base at J, with 7 bases between the two ends. CDR3 amino acids: CAISVGENTEAFF. The CDR3, as DNA: TGTGCCATCAGTGTGGGGGAGAACACTGAAGCTTTCTTT.

This clonotype was counted ten times or more. The V and J genes are TRBV5-1 and TRBJ1-2; D possibly corresponds to TRBD1 (6 bases). The CDR3 has 13 amino acids. V lost 3 bases and J 0 bases, leaving 6 bases between the germline ends. Germline values: CDR1 SGHRS, CDR2 YFSETQ. The CDR3 DNA is TGCGCCAGCAGCTGGGACACTAACTATGGCTACACCTTC. Its translation is CASSWDTNYGYTF.

This clonotype occurred many times. The CDR3 sequence: CAWSERDYEQYF. DNA of the CDR3: TGTGCCTGGAGTGAACGGGATTACGAGCAGTACTTC. The chain has TRBV30 and TRBJ2-7, with TRBD2 as a possible D gene (5 bases). The ends were cut back, 1 base at V and 4 bases at J, with 8 bases in the middle. Germline V gene sequence: CDR1 GTSNPN, CDR2 SVGIG (reference sequence). The CDR3 spans 12 residues. The whole variable domain, remainder taken from reference TRBV30 and TRBJ2-7, is SQTIHQWPATLVQPVGSPLSLECTVEGTSNPNLYWYRQAAGRGLQLLFYSVGIGQISSEVPQNLSASRPQDRQFILSSKKLLLSDSGFYLCAWSERDYEQYFGPGTRLTVT.

This clonotype has at least ten counts. The chain has TRBV3-1 and TRBJ2-7; D unclear. Trimming stripped 4 bases from V and 2 bases from J, with 12 bases between. CDR3 length equals 14 residues. Germline CDR1 reads LGHDT; CDR2 reads YNNKEL (reference sequence). CDR3: CASSLSPPAYEQYF. The CDR3 region has the DNA TGTGCCAGCAGCCTCTCTCCCCCGGCCTACGAGCAGTACTTC.

This clonotype appeared many times. The chain carries TRBV20-1 and TRBJ1-1, with D possibly matching TRBD1 (6 bases). From germline, CDR1 is DFQATT and CDR2 SNEGSKA (reference sequence). The CDR3 length is 14 residues. V lost 1 base, J lost 0 bases, and 9 bases lay in between. CDR3 loop: CSARGRGVNTEAFF. CDR3 bases: TGCAGTGCTAGAGGTAGGGGGGTGAACACTGAAGCTTTCTTT.

The chain couples TRBV28 to TRBJ2-2; 7 nucleotides match TRBD2. V was clipped by 6 bases and J by 6 bases; unmatched bases: 7. The germline gives CDR1 MDHEN, CDR2 SYDVKM. The CDR3 totals 14 residues. The CDR3 coding sequence is TGTGCCAGCAGACGTATCCGGGAGGCCGGGGAGCTGTTTTTT. It specifies CASRRIREAGELFF.

This clonotype was observed at least ten times. The CDR3 nucleotides are TGTGCCAGCAGGCAATACGAGGGGGATGGCTACACCTTC. Its translation: CASRQYEGDGYTF. The chain recombines TRBV12-3 or TRBV12-4 with TRBJ1-2; TRBD1 is a possible D gene (6 bases). Trimming stripped 6 bases from V and 6 bases from J, with 14 bases between. CDR3 length: 13 amino acids.

This clonotype has more than one count but fewer than ten. The chain uses TRBV5-4 and TRBJ2-5; D perhaps matches TRBD1 (6 bases). The ends were cut back, 2 bases at V and 2 bases at J, with 16 bases in the middle. This CDR3 is built from 16 residues. The V gene's germline CDR1 is SGHNT and CDR2 YYREEE (reference sequence). CDR3 bases: TGTGCCAGCAGCTTATCCGGGACATGGCAACAAGAGACCCAGTACTTC. Translation: CASSLSGTWQQETQYF.

This clonotype was recorded at least ten times. The chain recombines TRBV2 with TRBJ2-1; no clear D. The germline V gene encodes CDR1 SNHLY and CDR2 FYNNEI. The V gene lost 6 bases and the J gene lost 13 bases, with 13 bases spanning the gap. The CDR3 covers 11 residues. CDR3 nucleotides: TGTGCCAGCAGACTCTCTACAAGTCAGTTCTTC. Encoded protein: CASRLSTSQFF.

CDR3 DNA sequence: TGCAGTGCTGGAAAGGAAGCGGGTTCCACAGATACGCAGTATTTT. Protein: CSAGKEAGSTDTQYF. V usage is TRBV20-1 and J usage is TRBJ2-3; maybe TRBD2 (6 bases). Deletions cut 5 bases from V and 2 bases from J, with 17 bases between. Germline loops: CDR1 DFQATT, CDR2 SNEGSKA (reference sequence). This CDR3 is 15 amino acids long.